This paragraph reports one TCR beta chain. This clonotype came up many times. What antigen it recognizes has not been identified. No qualities accompany the bases; no much larger clone lies one base away. This entry belongs to a study of human T cells and chemical hapten exposure (dated by TCRdb to about 2021). In terms of the full investigation: For sensitization, 2% DPC in acetone was applied to a roughly 2 cm by roughly 2 cm area of upper inner arm skin. Patients additionally received weekly therapeutic DPC doses to the scalp throughout the approximately 25-week study period. Patch testing was done on the upper back using Finn chambers containing 0.01% DPC, and results were scored after 6 days according to International Contact Dermatitis Research Group standards. The mostly female patient cohort included alopecia areata with under or over 50% scalp involvement, alopecia totalis and alopecia universalis. Libraries were pooled for sequencing, and variation in per-sample TCR yields was attributed mainly to small differences in library volumes within the pool. Peripheral blood TCR repertoire changes were tracked in vivo in alopecia patients during primary and secondary sensitization to the hapten diphenylcyclopropenone (DPC). Blood samples were taken from patients before sensitization (week 0) and at 2, 6 and about 24 weeks after DPC sensitization. About 28 alopecia patients gave blood for TCR sequencing at one to four time points (pre-sensitization, 2, 6 and 24 weeks). Study-wide findings and limitations: After repeated subsampling, the strength of the expansion versus patch-test correlation and the threshold at which it became significant changed. No change with DPC sensitization was found in the number of TCRs above 1 in 1000 frequency, and no evidence of global repertoire structure alterations was found. Alopecia, a presumed autoimmune disease, was present in all patients, so the immune response of the patients might differ from that of healthy individuals. A positive correlation was found between the number of PT1 expanded TCRs and patch test score, with significance reached at thresholds 8, 16 and 32 but not 4. Compared with pre-sensitization or healthy control sets, expanded TCRs formed significantly more large CDR3 similarity clusters, which is consistent with antigen-driven responses.

The sample's time point label is to be understood as: patch test 2, 6 weeks after DPC sensitization. Taken with the paper, the label for treatment or condition translates to: therapeutic diphenylcyclopropenone sensitization with weekly scalp DPC. At every patch-test visit, the blood draw took place before the patch test was put on. Patients were eligible if aged 18 to 70, diagnosed with alopecia and judged suitable for DPC therapy, and pregnant patients were excluded. Total RNA was extracted from unfractionated whole blood collected in Tempus Blood RNA tubes. Library prep was done by RACE. This sample was sequenced with a NextSeq 500. Library preparation attached unique molecular identifiers to individual cDNA molecules for quantitative, reproducible TCR counting. Both TCR alpha and TCR beta chains were sequenced from each blood RNA sample. As for the original processing: A median of roughly 99,000 TCRs per sample was observed, with a range of roughly 20,000 to 750,000. V, J and CDR3 annotation of the TCR reads was performed with the Decombinator software suite. To make PS versus PT1 abundance plots, every sample was subsampled to the same number of TCRs (28,000). Expanded TCRs were defined as absent before sensitization and observed at least eight times at the 2-week time point. TCRdb's own reprocessing of the public reads used fastp at Q25 and MiXCR and kept productive beta chains. Every entry covers one CDR3 protein and lists the most common genes and DNA from its rows. The V and J calls reflect TCRdb's pipeline rather than the authors' work. Across this sample there are more than 75,000 distinct CDR3 sequences, with 10% seen only once. 2% to 2.5% of the sample is held by the ten biggest clonotypes.

Reading from cysteine to phenylalanine, the CDR3 counts 15 amino acids. Of the read, only the CDR3 DNA is kept; its 45 bases are in frame from base 1. Trimming removed 5 bases from V and 5 bases from J; the gene matches leave 7 bases unexplained. The germline V gene encodes CDR1 LNHDA and CDR2 SQIVND (reference sequence). This sequence originates from a woman in her 30s with alopecia areata. Some clones in this sample may be carry-over from other donors' samples. Rearrangement joined TRBV19 to TRBJ2-2; the central 8 bases match TRBD1. The sequenced sample was whole blood, obtained in connection with sensitization to the hapten diphenylcyclopropenone (DPC). The CDR3 reads CASSPSRGRTGELFF. The DNA is as follows: TGTGCCAGTAGTCCGAGCAGGGGGCGGACCGGGGAGCTGTTTTTT.